This T cell receptor beta chain was captured in a study of identical twins. TCRdb reanalysed the 5' RACE reads using MiXCR and keeps one entry per CDR3 protein. Among about 500,000 distinct CDR3 sequences listed, around an eighth were seen once. The germline CDR1 and CDR2 sequences are DFQATT and SNEGSKA (reference sequence). The ends were cut back, 7 bases at V and 0 bases at J, with 16 bases in the middle. This CDR3 is built from 15 residues. The same data also went into a second study, on yellow fever vaccine responses in identical twins.

V gene TRBV20-1 combines with J gene TRBJ2-1; perhaps D is TRBD1 or TRBD2 (7 bases each). Input material: CD4+ T cells sorted from blood. The source of this sequence is a woman younger than 30 in good health. The CDR3 sequence: CSVAERDSSYNEQFF. The CDR3 bases are TGCAGTGTCGCCGAGCGGGACAGCTCCTACAATGAGCAGTTCTTC.